This note documents a single TCR beta chain sequence. With V trimmed by 3 bases and J by 2 bases, 5 bases remained unmatched. The CDR3 extends over 16 amino acids. CDR1 and CDR2 (germline): KGHSH, LQKENI. Seattle enrolled patients during active infection and tracked them longitudinally. The data were obtained in a study of blood T cell repertoires in COVID-19. Study background: Researchers got acute and convalescent COVID-19 samples from the United States, Italy and Spain.

Sequencing used immunoSEQ multiplex PCR; TCRdb keeps in-frame clones, though not all of them. The sample has 300,000 to 450,000 clones, roughly 86% seen once. The sequenced sample was peripheral blood. The clonotype originates from a woman aged 60-75 years with COVID-19, enrolled during active disease. The genes are TRBV18 and TRBJ1-3, with 9 bases that match TRBD1. DNA for the CDR3: TGTGCCAGCTCACCCACAGGGGGCGCCACTGGAAACACCATATATTTT. Translation: CASSPTGGATGNTIYF.